What follows are 14 T cell receptor beta chains derived from one specimen sequenced in a study of blood T cell repertoires in COVID-19. The data were produced by immunoSEQ multiplex PCR, yet TCRdb's version contains in-frame clones alone and is incomplete. The table shows 250,000 or so clones, with about 87% occurring only once. The specimen sequenced was peripheral blood. Receptors were obtained from a man between 25 and 39 years old with COVID-19, enrolled during active disease.

The chain couples TRBV9 to TRBJ2-1; TRBD1 matches at 9 bases. The ends lost 5 bases at V and 1 base at J; junction bases unmatched: 7. This CDR3 has 16 residues. The germline CDR1 and CDR2 sequences are SGDLS and YYNGEE. In DNA, the CDR3 is TGTGCCAGCAGTGGTTACAGGGGGCCTTCCTACAATGAGCAGTTCTTC. This codes for CASSGYRGPSYNEQFF. Full variable domain (missing parts from reference TRBV9 and TRBJ2-1): DSGVTQTPKHLITATGQRVTLRCSPRSGDLSVYWYQQSLDQGLQFLIQYYNGEERAKGNILERFSAQQFPDLHSELNLSSLELGDSALYFCASSGYRGPSYNEQFFGPGTRLTVL.

This clone was recorded once. The chain employs TRBV7-2 and TRBJ1-2, with 8 bases that match TRBD1. Germline V gene sequence: CDR1 SGHTA, CDR2 FQGNSA. V was clipped by 5 bases and J by 6 bases; unmatched bases: 5. This CDR3 is built from 13 residues. CDR3 bases: TGTGCCAGCAGCCCCCGGACAGGGAATGGCTACACCTTC. It codes for CASSPRTGNGYTF.

This rearrangement joins TRBV7-2 to TRBJ1-4; D is unresolved. This CDR3 spans 16 amino acids. The V gene's germline CDR1 is SGHTA and CDR2 FQGNSA. V lost 0 bases and J 8 bases, leaving 16 bases between the germline ends. CDR3 sequence: CASSLAVGVPGEKLFF. CDR3 bases: TGTGCCAGCAGCTTAGCGGTTGGGGTTCCGGGAGAAAAACTGTTTTTT.

V and J are TRBV7-2 and TRBJ1-3; no definite D call. This CDR3 spans 16 amino acids. V was trimmed by 1 base and J by 1 base, leaving 11 bases between them. Germline assignment: CDR1 SGHTA and CDR2 FQGNSA. CDR3 amino acids: CASSLVSRISGNTIYF. The CDR3 region has the DNA TGTGCCAGCAGCTTAGTTAGCCGGATTTCTGGAAACACCATATATTTT.

The chain employs TRBV12-3 or TRBV12-4 and TRBJ2-7; 7 bases fit TRBD1. The CDR3 is 12 residues long. V lost 5 bases and J lost 7; bases outside the gene matches: 5. CDR3 coding DNA: TGTGCCAGCAGTGGAGTCAGGGGGGAGCAGTACTTC. As protein: CASSGVRGEQYF.

The V call is TRBV4-1, the J call TRBJ2-1, with D possibly matching TRBD2 (5 bases). The CDR3 loop spans 16 amino acids. Deletions cut 0 bases from V and 4 bases from J, with 13 bases between. CDR1 and CDR2 (germline): MGHRA, YSYEKL. CDR3: CASSQERRLTYNEQFF. DNA for the CDR3: TGCGCCAGCAGCCAAGAGCGTCGACTAACATACAATGAGCAGTTCTTC.

The chain recombines TRBV28 with TRBJ2-1, with TRBD2 as a possible D gene (6 bases). The germline CDR1 and CDR2 sequences are MDHEN and SYDVKM. Trimming removed 5 bases from V and 4 bases from J, with 18 bases in between. The CDR3 is made up of 16 amino acids. Written as DNA, the CDR3 is TGTGCCAGCAGTCTCCCGGCTGGGGGAGGATACAATGAGCAGTTCTTC. This sequence encodes CASSLPAGGGYNEQFF.

The genes are TRBV10-1 and TRBJ1-5; D gene uncertain. Trimming left V 10 bases short and J 3 bases short, with 22 bases between. This CDR3 has 16 amino acids. Germline CDR1 WNHNN, CDR2 SYGVQD (reference sequence). The CDR3 nucleotides read TGCGCCACCTACTGTCCCCGGGAGATGAACAATCAGCCCCAGCATTTT. This translates into CATYCPREMNNQPQHF.

The CDR3 spells CASSLGSVAGEQFF. CDR3 coding DNA: TGTGCCAGCAGCTTAGGTTCGGTTGCAGGTGAGCAGTTCTTC. The chain couples TRBV7-2 to TRBJ2-1; D call uncertain. Trimming removed 1 base at V and 9 bases at J, with 13 bases between. This CDR3 is built from 14 residues. The germline V gene has CDR1 SGHTA and CDR2 FQGNSA.

In regard to this clone: The same CDR3 is also encoded by other DNA sequences in this sample. The rearrangement joins TRBV9 to TRBJ2-1; 8 nucleotides agree with TRBD2. Losses at the gene ends were 0 bases for V and 4 bases for J; bases not matched to a gene: 3. The CDR3 is 15 amino acids. CDR1 is SGDLS and CDR2 is YYNGEE in the germline V gene. This CDR3 reads CASSVGGGTYNEQFF. The CDR3 nucleotides read TGTGCCAGCAGCGTAGGCGGGGGGACTTACAATGAGCAGTTCTTC.

V usage is TRBV13 and J usage is TRBJ1-6; D might be TRBD1 (5 bases). Germline values: CDR1 PRHDT, CDR2 FYEKMQ (reference sequence). The CDR3 is 16 amino acids. Trimming cost V 1 base and J 4 bases, with 11 bases left between them. The CDR3 here is CASSLDRTPYNSPLHF. In nucleotides, the CDR3 is TGTGCCAGCAGCTTAGATAGGACACCTTATAATTCACCCCTCCACTTT. Full variable domain (rest looked up from reference TRBV13 and TRBJ1-6): AAGVIQSPRHLIKEKRETATLKCYPIPRHDTVYWYQQGPGQDPQFLISFYEKMQSDKGSIPDRFSAQQFSDYHSELNMSSLELGDSALYFCASSLDRTPYNSPLHFGNGTRLTVT.

This clone showed up just once. The chain is built from TRBV18 and TRBJ1-1, with 11 bases matching TRBD1. Germline assignment: CDR1 KGHSH and CDR2 LQKENI. V lost 5 bases to trimming and J lost 4 bases; unmatched junction nucleotides: 3. This CDR3 is 14 amino acids long. Here the CDR3 reads CASSAGTGGTEAFF. CDR3 coding DNA: TGTGCCAGCTCAGCCGGGACAGGGGGCACTGAAGCTTTCTTT.

The rearrangement links TRBV19 to TRBJ2-7, with 9 bases identical to TRBD1. Losses at the gene ends were 5 bases for V and 3 bases for J; bases not matched to a gene: 8. CDR1 is LNHDA, CDR2 SQIVND, per germline (reference sequence). This CDR3 contains 15 residues. The CDR3 DNA sequence: TGTGCCAGTAGTCCCGGGACAGGGAGAAGCTACGAGCAGTACTTC. Translation: CASSPGTGRSYEQYF.

The chain uses TRBV12-5 and TRBJ2-6; D ambiguous. Trimming shortened V by 0 bases and J by 3 bases, and 18 bases separated the two germline ends. There are 19 residues in the CDR3. Germline assignment: CDR1 LGHNT and CDR2 FRNRAP. CDR3 sequence: CASGLVLTSLELGANVLTF. CDR3 nucleotide sequence: TGTGCTAGTGGTTTGGTACTAACGAGCTTAGAACTTGGGGCCAACGTCCTGACTTTC. The entire variable domain, with the rest obtained from reference TRBV12-5 and TRBJ2-6, is as follows: DARVTQTPRHKVTEMGQEVTMRCQPILGHNTVFWYRQTMMQGLELLAYFRNRAPLDDSGMPKDRFSAEMPDATLATLKIQPSEPRDSAVYFCASGLVLTSLELGANVLTFGAGSRLTVL.